Following are 2 T cell receptor beta chains from one sample sequenced in a study of cytotoxic CD8 clonotypes in ibrutinib-treated CLL. Repertoires were generated with immunoSEQ multiplex PCR, while TCRdb's copy carries only in-frame clones and drops some. The data contain about 160,000 clones, 81% of them seen just once; the ten biggest clones take up roughly 2%. The sequenced sample was PBMCs, obtained after 12 months of ibrutinib treatment. The receptors come from a human donor with chronic lymphocytic leukemia.

DNA for the CDR3: TGTGCCATCAGCAGTAATAGCAATCAGCCCCAGCATTTT. This translates into CAISSNSNQPQHF. J is TRBJ1-5 and V is TRBV10-3, with D uncertain. Germline CDR1 reads ENHRY; CDR2 reads SYGVKD. This CDR3 has 13 residues. V shed 6 bases and J shed 0 bases, with 6 bases lying between them.

V gene TRBV27 combines with J gene TRBJ2-2; 12 nucleotides match TRBD1. The CDR3 is 14 amino acids. Trimming took 5 bases from V and 8 from J; bases not matched to a gene: 3. Germline CDR1 is MNHEY and CDR2 is SMNVEV (reference sequence). The CDR3 bases are TGTGCCAGCAGTAGGGGACAGGGGGCAGGGGAGCTGTTTTTT. Translating gives CASSRGQGAGELFF.